Listed below are T cell receptor beta chains from one sample, sequenced in a study of CD8+CD57+ T cells in acquired aplastic anemia. TCRdb re-called the reads with MiXCR, one entry per CDR3 protein. Found here are 150,000 to 180,000 distinct CDR3 sequences, about 54% of them singletons; the top ten hold more than 10%. Sequenced: sorted CD4+, CD8+, or CD8+CD57+ T cells (not recorded which) from PBMCs. The source of these receptors is a human donor with aplastic anemia. The CDR3 runs from the conserved cysteine through the conserved F or W. A D gene is named only where the DNA matches it firmly. Rows give clone size only sometimes, using once, few, many, or a class for an expanded clone.

CDR3aa | CDR3nt | v_gene | abundance | d_gene | j_gene
CSVEDRGGRADTQYF | TGCAGCGTTGAAGATCGCGGGGGGCGTGCAGATACGCAGTATTTT | TRBV29-1 | many | TRBD2 | TRBJ2-3
CATRDRGNEKLFF | TGTGCCACTCGGGACAGGGGAAATGAAAAACTGTTTTTT | TRBV15 | many | TRBD1 | TRBJ1-4
CSVDPGNEQFF | TGCAGCGTTGATCCGGGCAATGAGCAGTTCTTC | TRBV29-1 | few | . | TRBJ2-1
CASSVAGGNTGELFF | TGTGCCAGCAGTGTCGCAGGGGGTAACACCGGGGAGCTGTTTTTT | TRBV2 | many | TRBD1 | TRBJ2-2
CAISGLGTDTQYF | TGCGCCATCAGTGGGCTGGGCACAGATACGCAGTATTTT | TRBV10-3 | . | . | TRBJ2-3
CASSLIGGTEAFF | TGCGCCAGCTCTCTTATAGGGGGCACTGAAGCTTTCTTT | TRBV5-1 | . | . | TRBJ1-1
CASTIGGGLNIGELFF | TGTGCCAGCACCATAGGAGGGGGCCTGAACATCGGGGAGCTGTTTTTT | TRBV6-2/TRBV6-3 | . | . | TRBJ2-2
CASSYHNEQLF | TGTGCCAGCAGTTACCACAATGAGCAGCTCTTC | TRBV6-5 | . | . | TRBJ2-1
CASRTTVAARDTQYF | TGTGCCAGTAGAACTACGGTGGCGGCTCGAGATACGCAGTATTTT | TRBV19 | . | . | TRBJ2-3
CSVQGDFRQPQHF | TGCAGCGTACAGGGAGATTTTAGACAGCCCCAGCATTTT | TRBV29-1 | . | . | TRBJ1-5
CASSLWRTHQETQYF | TGTGCCAGCAGTTTATGGCGGACCCACCAAGAGACCCAGTACTTC | TRBV12-3/TRBV12-4 | many | . | TRBJ2-5
CASSLDRPAGELFF | TGTGCCAGCAGCTTAGATCGCCCAGCCGGGGAGCTGTTTTTT | TRBV7-6 | . | . | TRBJ2-2
CSVARTGELFF | TGCAGCGTTGCCCGTACCGGGGAGCTGTTTTTT | TRBV29-1 | few | . | TRBJ2-2
CAIRGLAGDNEQFF | TGTGCCATCAGGGGACTAGCGGGGGACAATGAGCAGTTCTTC | TRBV10-3 | many | TRBD2 | TRBJ2-1